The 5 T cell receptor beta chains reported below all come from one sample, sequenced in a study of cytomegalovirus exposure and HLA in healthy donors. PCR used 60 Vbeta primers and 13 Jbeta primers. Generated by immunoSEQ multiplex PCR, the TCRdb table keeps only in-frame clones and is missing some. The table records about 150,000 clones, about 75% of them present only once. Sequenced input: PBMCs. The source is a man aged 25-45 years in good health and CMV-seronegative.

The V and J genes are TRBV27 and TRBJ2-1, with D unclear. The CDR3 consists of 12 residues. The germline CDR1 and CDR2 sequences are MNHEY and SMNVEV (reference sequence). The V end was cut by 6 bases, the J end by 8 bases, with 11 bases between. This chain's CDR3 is CASRGSWHEQFF. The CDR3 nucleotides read TGTGCCAGCAGGGGTAGCTGGCATGAGCAGTTCTTC.

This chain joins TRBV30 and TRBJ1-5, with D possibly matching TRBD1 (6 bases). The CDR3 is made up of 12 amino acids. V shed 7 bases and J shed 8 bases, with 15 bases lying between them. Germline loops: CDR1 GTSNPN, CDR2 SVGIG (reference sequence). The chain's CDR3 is CAFTGNREPQHF. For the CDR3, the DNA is TGTGCCTTTACAGGGAACAGGGAGCCCCAGCATTTT.

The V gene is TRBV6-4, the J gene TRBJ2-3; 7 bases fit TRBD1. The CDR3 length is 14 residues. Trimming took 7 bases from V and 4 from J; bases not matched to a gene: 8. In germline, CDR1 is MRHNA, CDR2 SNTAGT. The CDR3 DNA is TGTGCCAGCATCAGGAACAGGGGTGCAGATACGCAGTATTTT. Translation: CASIRNRGADTQYF.

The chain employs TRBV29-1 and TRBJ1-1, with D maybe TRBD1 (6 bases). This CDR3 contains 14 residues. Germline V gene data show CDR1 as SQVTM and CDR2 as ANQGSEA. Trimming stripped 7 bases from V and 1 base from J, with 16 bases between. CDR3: CSGATQGRNTEAFF. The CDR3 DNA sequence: TGCAGCGGAGCGACACAGGGCCGGAACACTGAAGCTTTCTTT.

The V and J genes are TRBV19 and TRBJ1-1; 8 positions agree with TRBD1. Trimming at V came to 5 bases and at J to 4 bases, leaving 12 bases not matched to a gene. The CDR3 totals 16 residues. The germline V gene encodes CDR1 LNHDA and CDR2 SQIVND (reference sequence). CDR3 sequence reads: CASSHTRQGAGTEAFF. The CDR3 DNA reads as TGTGCCAGTAGTCATACCCGGCAGGGGGCGGGCACTGAAGCTTTCTTT. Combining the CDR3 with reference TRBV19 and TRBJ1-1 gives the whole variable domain DGGITQSPKYLFRKEGQNVTLSCEQNLNHDAMYWYRQDPGQGLRLIYYSQIVNDFQKGDIAEGYSVSREKKESFPLTVTSAQKNPTAFYLCASSHTRQGAGTEAFFGQGTRLTVV.